This T cell receptor beta chain originates from a study of human T cells and chemical hapten exposure (dated by TCRdb to the early 2020s). Describing the broader study: For sensitization, 2% DPC in acetone was applied to a roughly 2 cm by roughly 2 cm area of upper inner arm skin. Blood was sampled from patients pre-sensitization (week 0) and at 2, 6 and about 24 weeks after DPC sensitization. Weekly therapeutic DPC doses were additionally applied to the scalp of patients throughout the approximately 24-week study period. Patch tests used Finn chambers with 0.01% DPC on the upper back, scored after 6 days by International Contact Dermatitis Research Group standards. The mostly female patient cohort included alopecia areata with under or over 50% scalp involvement, alopecia totalis and alopecia universalis. Libraries were pooled for sequencing, and variation in per-sample TCR yields was attributed mainly to small differences in library volumes within the pool. Peripheral blood TCR repertoire changes were tracked in vivo in alopecia patients during primary and secondary sensitization to the hapten diphenylcyclopropenone (DPC). Around 30 alopecia patients provided blood for TCR sequencing at one to four time points (pre-sensitization, 2, 6 and 24 weeks). Paper-wide results and their limitations: The number of PT1 expanded TCRs positively correlated with patch test score, significant at thresholds 8, 16 and 32 but not 4. Alopecia, a presumed autoimmune disease, was present in all patients, so the immune response of the patients might differ from that of healthy individuals. DPC sensitization did not change how many TCRs were above 1 in 1000 frequency, and no evidence was found of alterations in global repertoire structure. Expanded TCRs formed significantly more large CDR3 similarity clusters than pre-sensitization or healthy control sets, consistent with antigen-driven responses. After repeated subsampling, changes were observed in the strength of the expansion versus patch-test correlation and in the threshold at which the correlation became significant.

The meaning of the sample's time point label: patch test 1, 2 weeks after DPC sensitization. What this sample's treatment or condition label stands for: therapeutic diphenylcyclopropenone sensitization with weekly scalp DPC. Blood at each patch-test visit was drawn before the patch test was applied. Eligible patients were aged 18 to 70, diagnosed with alopecia, deemed suitable for DPC therapy, and excluded if pregnant. Total RNA was extracted from unfractionated whole blood collected in Tempus Blood RNA tubes. Library preparation was by RACE. The sample was run on a NextSeq 500. During library preparation, unique molecular identifiers were attached to individual cDNA molecules so that TCRs could be counted quantitatively and reproducibly. Both TCR alpha and TCR beta chains were sequenced from each blood RNA sample. In the authors' own workflow: Samples had a median of about 90,000 TCRs, with a range from about 20,000 to 690,600. V, J and CDR3 annotation of the TCR reads was performed with the Decombinator software suite. For PS versus PT1 abundance plots, all samples were subsampled to the same number of TCRs (28,000). TCRs were defined as expanded if absent before sensitization and observed at least eight times at the 2-week time point. The public reads were run again by TCRdb, first through fastp at Q25 and then through MiXCR, and only productive beta chains were kept. Entries that share a CDR3 protein sequence are merged under the most common genes and DNA. TCRdb's processing, not the authors' own work, is the source of the V and J calls. A total of 380,000 or so distinct CDR3 sequences appear in this sample, 4.8% of them only once. 2% to 2.5% of the sample lies in the top ten.

As regards this clonotype: Its antigen specificity is not known. This may arise from a read error, as a much more abundant clone is one base away.

CDR1 and CDR2 are drawn from the germline V gene: SQVTM, ANQGSEA. Between the V and J ends, shortened by 5 bases and 4 bases respectively, the junction contains 8 bases. Including cysteine and phenylalanine, the CDR3 has 11 amino acids. Solely the CDR3 DNA is kept, with 33 bases framed from the first base. This material consisted of whole blood, taken in connection with sensitization to the hapten diphenylcyclopropenone (DPC). The V gene is TRBV29-1 and the J gene is TRBJ1-2, and perhaps TRBD1 as D gene, on 6 matching bases. The sequence was obtained from a woman aged 45-65 years with alopecia areata. Some clones in this sample may be carry-over from other donors' samples. Here the CDR3 is given as CSVWGLYGYTF. The DNA reads TGCAGCGTTTGGGGGCTCTATGGCTACACCTTC. This CDR3, with the reference TRBV29-1 and TRBJ1-2 proteins standing in past its ends, gives the full variable domain SAVISQKPSRDICQRGTSLTIQCQVDSQVTMMFWYRQQPGQSLTLIATANQGSEATYESGFVIDKFPISRPNLTFSTLTVSNMSPEDSSIYLCSVWGLYGYTFGSGTRLTVV.